Listed below are T cell receptor beta chains from one sample, sequenced in a study of T cells after yellow fever vaccination. TCRdb recomputed calls from the 5' RACE reads with MiXCR, one row per CDR3 protein. The sample carries under 500,000 distinct CDR3 sequences, roughly a sixth recorded once. The material was PBMCs, obtained before the yellow fever booster vaccination. These receptors all come from a man between 18 and 35 years old who received the YFV17D yellow fever vaccine. Each CDR3 is given with its conserved first and last residue. Each record gives: J gene, D gene, clone size, V gene, CDR3 protein, CDR3 DNA. The D gene is left open where the match is weak. Clone size is shown for a subset of rows, as once, few, many or a class of expanded clone.

>TRBJ2-7|NA|NA|TRBV6-1
CASRRAWDMGSYEQYF
TGTGCCAGCAGAAGAGCCTGGGACATGGGATCCTACGAGCAGTACTTC
>TRBJ2-2|NA|few|TRBV4-2
CASSQEWGARTGELFF
TGTGCCAGCAGCCAAGAATGGGGGGCGCGAACCGGGGAGCTGTTTTTT
>TRBJ2-7|NA|NA|TRBV13
CASSPVQTPPEQYF
TGTGCCAGCAGCCCGGTACAGACCCCCCCCGAGCAGTACTTC
>TRBJ2-5|NA|few|TRBV30
CAWTGGDQETQYF
TGTGCCTGGACGGGCGGGGACCAAGAGACCCAGTACTTC
>TRBJ2-7|NA|NA|TRBV6-1
CASSEVAGEYF
TGTGCCAGCAGTGAAGTGGCAGGGGAGTACTTC
>TRBJ2-2|TRBD1|few|TRBV15
CATSRGTGATGELFF
TGTGCCACCAGCAGAGGGACAGGGGCCACCGGGGAGCTGTTTTTT
>TRBJ2-1|TRBD1|many|TRBV29-1
CSVGDRVYNEQFF
TGCAGCGTTGGGGACAGGGTCTACAATGAGCAGTTCTTC
>TRBJ2-7|TRBD1|NA|TRBV6-5
CASSPAGTVYEQYF
TGTGCCAGCAGCCCAGCCGGGACAGTCTACGAGCAGTACTTC
>TRBJ2-5|TRBD1|NA|TRBV7-9
CASTLIGQGQETQYF
TGTGCCAGCACCCTAATCGGACAGGGACAAGAGACCCAGTACTTC
>TRBJ2-7|NA|NA|TRBV12-3/TRBV12-4
CASSSDRTYEQYF
TGTGCCAGCAGTTCGGACAGAACCTACGAGCAGTACTTC
>TRBJ2-4|NA|NA|TRBV7-9
CASSSTPFAAELAKNIQYF
TGTGCCAGCAGCTCGACCCCTTTTGCGGCGGAGCTAGCCAAAAACATTCAGTACTTC
>TRBJ1-4|NA|NA|TRBV5-1
CASAGVGNEKLFF
TGCGCCAGCGCAGGGGTTGGTAATGAAAAACTGTTTTTT
>TRBJ2-4|NA|NA|TRBV15
CATSWGGRPKNIQYF
TGTGCCACCAGCTGGGGCGGTAGGCCCAAAAACATTCAGTACTTC
>TRBJ2-3|TRBD1|NA|TRBV7-2
CASSFSRTGDGDTQYF
TGTGCCAGCAGCTTTTCTAGGACAGGGGATGGAGATACGCAGTATTTT
>TRBJ1-5|NA|many|TRBV5-1
CASSLAGQDQPQHF
TGCGCCAGCAGCCTGGCGGGACAAGATCAGCCCCAGCATTTT
>TRBJ2-5|NA|few|TRBV20-1
CSARGLDITQYF
TGCAGTGCTAGAGGACTAGATATCACCCAGTACTTC
>TRBJ1-1|NA|NA|TRBV4-2
CASSPRGPNTEAFF
TGTGCCAGCAGCCCGCGGGGGCCGAACACTGAAGCTTTCTTT
>TRBJ2-3|NA|few|TRBV14
CASSHRPSYTQYF
TGTGCCAGCAGCCACAGACCGAGCTATACGCAGTATTTT
>TRBJ2-3|NA|NA|TRBV20-1
CSARDVSTDTQYF
TGCAGTGCTAGAGACGTGAGCACAGATACGCAGTATTTT
>TRBJ2-7|NA|few|TRBV7-6
CASSPRGAEQYF
TGTGCCAGCAGCCCGCGAGGGGCCGAGCAGTACTTC
>TRBJ2-4|NA|NA|TRBV9
CASSVKPGDLNIQYF
TGTGCCAGCAGCGTGAAGCCAGGGGACTTGAACATTCAGTACTTC
>TRBJ2-1|NA|NA|TRBV24-1
CATSDGLTDEQFF
TGTGCCACCAGTGACGGCCTTACAGATGAGCAGTTCTTC
>TRBJ2-1|TRBD2|NA|TRBV29-1
CSATTSGGWDEQFF
TGCAGCGCCACGACTAGCGGGGGATGGGATGAGCAGTTCTTC
>TRBJ2-7|NA|once|TRBV18
CASSPASLSYEQYF
TGTGCCAGCTCACCAGCGAGCCTCTCCTACGAGCAGTACTTC
>TRBJ2-3|TRBD1|NA|TRBV20-1
CSASPGPGQGIADTQYF
TGCAGTGCTAGCCCTGGGCCCGGACAGGGTATAGCAGATACGCAGTATTTT
>TRBJ1-4|NA|NA|TRBV7-9
CASSLRQIMANEKLFF
TGTGCCAGCAGCTTACGGCAGATTATGGCTAATGAAAAACTGTTTTTT
>TRBJ2-3|NA|NA|TRBV20-1
CSARDWRSDHTQYF
TGCAGTGCTAGAGATTGGCGTTCGGATCATACGCAGTATTTT
>TRBJ2-1|NA|NA|TRBV6-5
CASSTRPSSYNEQFF
TGTGCCAGCAGTACCCGGCCTAGCTCCTACAATGAGCAGTTCTTC
>TRBJ1-6|NA|NA|TRBV27
CASSLMDLSRSPLHF
TGTGCCAGCAGTTTAATGGACCTCAGCCGGTCACCCCTCCACTTT
>TRBJ2-1|NA|many|TRBV5-1
CASSLATVQFF
TGCGCCAGCAGCTTGGCGACTGTTCAGTTCTTC
>TRBJ1-1|NA|NA|TRBV15
CATSAQGGDTEAFF
TGTGCCACCAGCGCTCAGGGAGGGGACACTGAAGCTTTCTTT
>TRBJ1-2|NA|NA|TRBV11-1
CASSLGQPGVPSGYTF
TGTGCCAGCAGCTTAGGCCAGCCGGGGGTCCCGTCTGGCTACACCTTC
>TRBJ2-7|NA|NA|TRBV5-1
CASSLYPGPYEQYF
TGCGCCAGCAGCTTGTACCCAGGGCCCTACGAGCAGTACTTC
>TRBJ2-5|TRBD1|NA|TRBV7-3
CASSPTGGYQETQYF
TGTGCCAGCAGCCCGACAGGGGGCTACCAAGAGACCCAGTACTTC
>TRBJ1-4|NA|NA|TRBV30
CATDGTWGEKLFF
TGTGCCACGGACGGGACCTGGGGTGAAAAACTGTTTTTT
>TRBJ1-5|NA|few|TRBV20-1
CSARDAGNQPQHF
TGCAGTGCTAGAGATGCAGGGAATCAGCCCCAGCATTTT
>TRBJ1-2|TRBD1|NA|TRBV7-2
CASSYPGQGNGYTF
TGTGCCAGCAGCTACCCGGGACAGGGAAATGGCTACACCTTC
>TRBJ1-1|NA|few|TRBV7-2
CASTRTGAFF
TGTGCCAGCACCCGGACGGGGGCTTTCTTT
>TRBJ2-6|TRBD1|few|TRBV6-5
CASSPSGGAGANVLTF
TGTGCCAGCAGCCCATCAGGGGGCGCTGGGGCCAACGTCCTGACTTTC
>TRBJ2-1|NA|NA|TRBV3-1
CASSHSGEQFF
TGTGCCAGCAGCCATAGCGGTGAGCAGTTCTTC
>TRBJ2-7|NA|few|TRBV3-1
CASAGRGSYEQYF
TGTGCCAGCGCAGGGAGAGGCTCCTACGAGCAGTACTTC
>TRBJ2-3|TRBD2|few|TRBV6-2/TRBV6-3
CASSSDSGDSTDTQYF
TGTGCCAGCAGTAGCGACAGCGGGGACAGCACAGATACGCAGTATTTT
>TRBJ2-1|NA|few|TRBV6-6
CASSYPSRAGNEQFF
TGTGCCAGCAGTTACCCCAGCAGGGCCGGGAATGAGCAGTTCTTC
>TRBJ2-2|NA|NA|TRBV28
CASHELAANTGELFF
TGTGCCAGCCACGAACTAGCCGCCAACACCGGGGAGCTGTTTTTT